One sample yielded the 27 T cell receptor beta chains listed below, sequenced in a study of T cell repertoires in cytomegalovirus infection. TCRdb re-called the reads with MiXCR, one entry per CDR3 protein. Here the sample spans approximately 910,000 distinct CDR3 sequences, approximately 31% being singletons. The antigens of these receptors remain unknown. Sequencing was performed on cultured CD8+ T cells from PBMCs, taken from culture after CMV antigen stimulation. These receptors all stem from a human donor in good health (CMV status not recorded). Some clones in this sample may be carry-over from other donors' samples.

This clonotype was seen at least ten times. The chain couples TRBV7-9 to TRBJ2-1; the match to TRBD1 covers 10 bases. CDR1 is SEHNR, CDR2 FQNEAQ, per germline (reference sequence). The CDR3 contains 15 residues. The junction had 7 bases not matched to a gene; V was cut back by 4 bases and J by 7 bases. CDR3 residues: CASSSRDRGWNEQFF. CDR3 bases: TGTGCCAGCAGCTCCCGGGACAGGGGTTGGAATGAGCAGTTCTTC.

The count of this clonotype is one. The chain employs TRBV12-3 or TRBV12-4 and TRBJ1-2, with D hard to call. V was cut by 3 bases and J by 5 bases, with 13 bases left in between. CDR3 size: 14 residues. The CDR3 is CASSFLAEEYGYTF. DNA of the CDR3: TGTGCCAGCAGTTTTCTCGCGGAGGAATATGGCTACACCTTC.

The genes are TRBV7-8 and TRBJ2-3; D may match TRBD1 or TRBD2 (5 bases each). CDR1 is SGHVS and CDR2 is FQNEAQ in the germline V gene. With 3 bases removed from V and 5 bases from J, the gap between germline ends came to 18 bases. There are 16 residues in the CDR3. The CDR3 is CASSFPGTEVEDTQYF. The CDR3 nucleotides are TGTGCCAGCAGCTTTCCCGGGACCGAGGTCGAAGATACGCAGTATTTT.

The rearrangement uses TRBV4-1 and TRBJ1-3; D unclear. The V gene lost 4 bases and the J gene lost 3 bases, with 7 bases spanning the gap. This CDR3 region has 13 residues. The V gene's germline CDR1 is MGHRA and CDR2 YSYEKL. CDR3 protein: CASSPLYGNTIYF. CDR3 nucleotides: TGCGCCAGCAGCCCACTTTATGGAAACACCATATATTTT.

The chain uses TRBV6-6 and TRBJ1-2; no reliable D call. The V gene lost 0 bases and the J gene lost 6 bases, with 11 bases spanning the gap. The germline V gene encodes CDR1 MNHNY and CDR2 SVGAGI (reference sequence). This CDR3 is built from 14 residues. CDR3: CASSYSMGMDGYTF. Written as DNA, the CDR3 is TGTGCCAGCAGTTACTCGATGGGGATGGATGGCTACACCTTC.

This CDR3 is CASSSTSEAFF. The CDR3 region has the DNA TGTGCCAGCAGCTCCACCAGTGAAGCTTTCTTT. J is TRBJ1-1 and V is TRBV7-9; unclear D gene. Trimming left V 4 bases short and J 7 bases short, with 7 bases between. This CDR3 region has 11 residues. Germline V gene data show CDR1 as SEHNR and CDR2 as FQNEAQ (reference sequence).

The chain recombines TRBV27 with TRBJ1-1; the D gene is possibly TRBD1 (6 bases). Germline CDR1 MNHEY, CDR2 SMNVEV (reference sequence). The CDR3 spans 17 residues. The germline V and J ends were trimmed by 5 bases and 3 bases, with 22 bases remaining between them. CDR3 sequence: CASSQPSWGAGDTEAFF. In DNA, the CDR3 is TGTGCCAGCAGTCAACCGTCGTGGGGGGCGGGTGACACTGAAGCTTTCTTT.

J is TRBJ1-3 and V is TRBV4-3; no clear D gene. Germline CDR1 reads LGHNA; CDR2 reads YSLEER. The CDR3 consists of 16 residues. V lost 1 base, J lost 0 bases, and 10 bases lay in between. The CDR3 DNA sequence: TGCGCCAGCAGCCAAGCCGCGGCCCCCTCTGGAAACACCATATATTTT. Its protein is CASSQAAAPSGNTIYF.

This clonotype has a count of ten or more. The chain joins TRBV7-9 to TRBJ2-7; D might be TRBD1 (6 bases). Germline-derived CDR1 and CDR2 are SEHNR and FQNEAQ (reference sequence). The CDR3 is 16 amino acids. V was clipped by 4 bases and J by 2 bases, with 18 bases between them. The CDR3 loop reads CASSYSGTISTYEQYF. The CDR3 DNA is TGTGCCAGCAGCTATTCCGGGACAATTAGCACCTACGAGCAGTACTTC. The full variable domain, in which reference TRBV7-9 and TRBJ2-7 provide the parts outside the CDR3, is DTGVSQNPRHKITKRGQNVTFRCDPISEHNRLYWYRQTLGQGPEFLTYFQNEAQLEKSRLLSDRFSAERPKGSFSTLEIQRTEQGDSAMYLCASSYSGTISTYEQYFGPGTRLTVT.

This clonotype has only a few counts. The CDR3 nucleotides read TGTGCCAGCAGCTTAGGACAGGCCGGCGTAGAGACCCAGTACTTC. It is translated as CASSLGQAGVETQYF. The V call is TRBV11-1, the J call TRBJ2-5; a weak D match, TRBD1 (6 bases). The V end lost 1 base, the J end lost 4 bases, and 13 bases lay between the germline ends. The CDR3 has 15 residues. Germline-derived CDR1 and CDR2 are SGHAT and FQDESV (reference sequence). Supplemented by reference TRBV11-1 and TRBJ2-5, the full variable domain reads EAEVAQSPRYKITEKSQAVAFWCDPISGHATLYWYRQILGQGPELLVQFQDESVVDDSQLPKDRFSAERLKGVDSTLKIQPAELGDSAMYLCASSLGQAGVETQYFGPGTRLLVL.

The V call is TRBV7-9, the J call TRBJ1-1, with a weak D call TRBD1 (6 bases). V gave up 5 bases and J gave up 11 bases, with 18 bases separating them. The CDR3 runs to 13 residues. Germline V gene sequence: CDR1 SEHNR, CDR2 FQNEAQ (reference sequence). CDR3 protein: CASSGGTTWAAFF. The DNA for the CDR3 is TGTGCCAGCAGCGGCGGGACAACGTGGGCGGCTTTCTTT.

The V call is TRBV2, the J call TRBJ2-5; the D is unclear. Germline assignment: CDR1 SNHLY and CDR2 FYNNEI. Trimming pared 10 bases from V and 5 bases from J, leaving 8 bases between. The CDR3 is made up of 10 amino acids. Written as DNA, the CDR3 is TGTGCCATAACCGGGGAGACCCAGTACTTC. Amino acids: CAITGETQYF.

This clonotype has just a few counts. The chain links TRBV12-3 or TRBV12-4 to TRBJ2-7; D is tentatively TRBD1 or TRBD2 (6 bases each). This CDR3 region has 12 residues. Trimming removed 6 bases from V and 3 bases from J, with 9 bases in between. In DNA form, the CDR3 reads TGTGCCAGCAGCGGAGGGGGCTACGAGCAGTACGTC. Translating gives CASSGGGYEQYV.

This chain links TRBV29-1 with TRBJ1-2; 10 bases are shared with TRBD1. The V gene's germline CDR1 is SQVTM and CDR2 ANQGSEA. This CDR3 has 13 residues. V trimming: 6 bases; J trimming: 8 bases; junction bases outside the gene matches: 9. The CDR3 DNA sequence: TGCAGCGTAGCCGGACAGGGGGTCGCCGGCTACACCTTC. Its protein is CSVAGQGVAGYTF.

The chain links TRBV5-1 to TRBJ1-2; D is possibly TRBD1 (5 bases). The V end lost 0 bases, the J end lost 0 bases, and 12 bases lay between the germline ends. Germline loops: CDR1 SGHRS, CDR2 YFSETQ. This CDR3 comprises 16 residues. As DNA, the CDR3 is TGCGCCAGCAGCTTGGAGTTCGGGGGTACTAACTATGGCTACACCTTC. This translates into CASSLEFGGTNYGYTF.

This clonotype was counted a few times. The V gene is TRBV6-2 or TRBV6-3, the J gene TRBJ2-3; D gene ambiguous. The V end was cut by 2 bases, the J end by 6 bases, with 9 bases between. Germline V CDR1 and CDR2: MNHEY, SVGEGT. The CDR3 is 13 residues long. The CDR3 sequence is CASSYRDFDTQYF. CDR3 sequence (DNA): TGTGCCAGCAGTTACAGAGATTTCGATACGCAGTATTTT.

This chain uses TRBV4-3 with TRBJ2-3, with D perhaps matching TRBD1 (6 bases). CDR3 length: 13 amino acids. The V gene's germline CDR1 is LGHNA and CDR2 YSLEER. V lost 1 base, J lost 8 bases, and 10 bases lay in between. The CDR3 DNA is TGCGCCAGCAGCCAAGGTAGAGGGGGTACGCAGTATTTT. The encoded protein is CASSQGRGGTQYF.

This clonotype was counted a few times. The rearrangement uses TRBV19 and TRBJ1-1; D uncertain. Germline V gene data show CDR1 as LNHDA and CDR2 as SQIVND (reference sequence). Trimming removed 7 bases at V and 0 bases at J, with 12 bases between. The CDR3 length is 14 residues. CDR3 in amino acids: CASNLDRVNTEAFF. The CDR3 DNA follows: TGTGCCAGTAACTTGGACCGCGTGAACACTGAAGCTTTCTTT.

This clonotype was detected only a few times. The CDR3 loop reads CASSPDVGNYGYTF. Here the CDR3 DNA reads TGTGCCAGCAGCCCCGACGTAGGCAACTATGGCTACACCTTC. The V call is TRBV7-2, the J call TRBJ1-2; D is unclear. The germline gives CDR1 SGHTA, CDR2 FQGNSA. Deletions cut 5 bases from V and 2 bases from J, with 12 bases between. CDR3 length equals 14 residues.

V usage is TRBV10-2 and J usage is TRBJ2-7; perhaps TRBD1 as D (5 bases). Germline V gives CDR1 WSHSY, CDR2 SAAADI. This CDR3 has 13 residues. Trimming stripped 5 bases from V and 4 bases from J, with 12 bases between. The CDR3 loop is CASSPGKGYEQYF. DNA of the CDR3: TGCGCCAGCAGTCCAGGGAAGGGATACGAGCAGTACTTC.

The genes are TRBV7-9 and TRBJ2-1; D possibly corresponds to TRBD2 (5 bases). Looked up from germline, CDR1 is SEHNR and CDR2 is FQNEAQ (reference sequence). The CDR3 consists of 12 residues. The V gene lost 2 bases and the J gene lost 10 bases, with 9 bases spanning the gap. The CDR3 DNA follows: TGTGCCAGCAGCTTACCGGGAAGCGAGCAGTTCTTC. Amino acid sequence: CASSLPGSEQFF.

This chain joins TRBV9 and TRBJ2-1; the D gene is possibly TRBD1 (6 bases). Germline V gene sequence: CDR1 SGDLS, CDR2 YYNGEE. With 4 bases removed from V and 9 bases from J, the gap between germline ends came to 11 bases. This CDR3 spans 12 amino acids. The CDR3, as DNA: TGTGCCAGCAGCTACAGGGTACGTGAGCAGTTCTTC. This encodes CASSYRVREQFF. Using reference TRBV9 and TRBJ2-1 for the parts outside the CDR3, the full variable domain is DSGVTQTPKHLITATGQRVTLRCSPRSGDLSVYWYQQSLDQGLQFLIQYYNGEERAKGNILERFSAQQFPDLHSELNLSSLELGDSALYFCASSYRVREQFFGPGTRLTVL.

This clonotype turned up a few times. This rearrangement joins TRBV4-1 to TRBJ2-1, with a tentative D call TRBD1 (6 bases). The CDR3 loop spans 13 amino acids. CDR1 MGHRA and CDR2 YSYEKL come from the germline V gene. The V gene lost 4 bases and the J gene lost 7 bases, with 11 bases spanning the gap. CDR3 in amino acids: CASSPPTGNEQFF. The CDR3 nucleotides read TGCGCCAGCAGCCCCCCGACAGGTAATGAGCAGTTCTTC.

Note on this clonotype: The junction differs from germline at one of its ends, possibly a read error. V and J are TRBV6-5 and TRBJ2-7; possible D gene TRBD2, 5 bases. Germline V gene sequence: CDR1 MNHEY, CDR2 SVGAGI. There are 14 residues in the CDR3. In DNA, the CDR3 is TGTGCCAGCAGTTATCCGGGAAACTCCTACGAGCAGTGCTTC. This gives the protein CASSYPGNSYEQCF.

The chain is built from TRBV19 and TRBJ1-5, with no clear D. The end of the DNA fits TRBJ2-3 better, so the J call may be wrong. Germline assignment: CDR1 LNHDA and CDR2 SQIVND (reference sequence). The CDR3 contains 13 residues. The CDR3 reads CASSYYSNQPQYF. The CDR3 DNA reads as TGTGCCAGTTCCTATTATAGCAATCAGCCCCAGTATTTT.

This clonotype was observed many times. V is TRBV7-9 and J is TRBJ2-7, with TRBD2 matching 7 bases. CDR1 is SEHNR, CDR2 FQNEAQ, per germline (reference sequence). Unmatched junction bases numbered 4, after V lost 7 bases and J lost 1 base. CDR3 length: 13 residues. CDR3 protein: CASTGGTSYEQYF. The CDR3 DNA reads TGTGCCAGCACCGGGGGGACTTCCTACGAGCAGTACTTC.

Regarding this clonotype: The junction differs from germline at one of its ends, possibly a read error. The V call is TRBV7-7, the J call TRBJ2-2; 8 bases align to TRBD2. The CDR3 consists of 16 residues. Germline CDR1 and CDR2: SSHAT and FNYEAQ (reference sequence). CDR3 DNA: TGTGCTAGCACTATAACCCCCAGCGGGGGTACCGGGGAGCTGTTTTTT. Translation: CASTITPSGGTGELFF.